The T cell receptor beta chain described here comes from a study of T-cell reconstitution after alpha-beta-depleted transplantation in children. At least ten counts were recorded for this clonotype. TCRbeta library preparation incorporated unique molecular identifiers. Via MiXCR, TCRdb re-called the PCR reads, giving one row per CDR3 protein. The table records about 400,000 distinct CDR3 sequences, roughly 22% of them present only once. There are 14 residues in the CDR3. Trimming stripped 5 bases from V and 3 bases from J, with 16 bases between. Germline V lookup: CDR1 SQVTM, CDR2 ANQGSEA. The chain is built from TRBV29-1 and TRBJ1-1; weak D call: TRBD1 (5 bases). The specimen comprised PBMCs from the stem cell graft donor, sampled from the stem cell graft. The sequence came from a human donor who donated a stem cell graft to a child with acute myeloid leukemia. As DNA, the CDR3 is TGCAGCGTTAAGTGGGGCGGCAGGGACACTGAAGCTTTCTTT. It specifies CSVKWGGRDTEAFF. Using reference TRBV29-1 and TRBJ1-1 for the parts outside the CDR3, the full variable domain is SAVISQKPSRDICQRGTSLTIQCQVDSQVTMMFWYRQQPGQSLTLIATANQGSEATYESGFVIDKFPISRPNLTFSTLTVSNMSPEDSSIYLCSVKWGGRDTEAFFGQGTRLTVV.